This TCR beta chain was recorded in a study of CD8 T cells in Susac syndrome. High-throughput TCR beta sequencing covered peripheral CD8+ and CD4+ T cells. In contrast to the negatively isolated CD8+ and CD4+ T cells, TEMRA cells were FACS-enriched. Trimming pared 6 bases from V and 0 bases from J, leaving 9 bases between. This CDR3 has 13 amino acids. CDR1 MNHEY and CDR2 SMNVEV come from the germline V gene (reference sequence). On this clonotype: The target antigen is unknown.

The study's findings and limits: The TCR sequencing and HLA analysis in the study involved a relatively small number of individuals, as the study acknowledged.

When the RNA was reverse transcribed, random hexamers were used with an input of about 0.5 to 1 ug. With immunoSEQ multiplex PCR, TCR beta CDR3 was amplified across 54 Vbeta and 13 Jbeta. From the immunoSEQ multiplex PCR reads, TCRdb called clonotypes with MiXCR, one entry per CDR3 protein. The sample contains approximately 150,000 distinct CDR3 sequences, approximately 94% of which appear only once. Sample: CD4+ T cells from PBMCs. This receptor was taken from a human donor in good health. The chain joins TRBV27 to TRBJ2-7, with no clear D. The CDR3 reads CASSYRSSYEQYF. Written as DNA, the CDR3 is TGTGCCAGCAGCTATAGGAGCTCCTACGAGCAGTACTTC.